This TCR beta chain was retrieved from a study of blood T cell repertoires in COVID-19. Study at large: Acute and convalescent COVID-19 samples came from the United States, Italy and Spain. Sources were T cells, B-cell-depleted T cells, or PBMCs; the material itself was cDNA or gDNA.

Original methodology: Amplification of reference gene primers provided the estimated nucleated cell counts. This table comes from immunoSEQ multiplex PCR, and its TCRdb copy is limited to in-frame clones, with some not included. V, J and clone size were drawn from that table, and D and trimming were deduced from the DNA. This table holds 190,000 or so clones, approximately 90% found once. This clone appeared a few times. The CDR3 extends over 15 amino acids. Germline V lookup: CDR1 SGHRS, CDR2 YFSETQ. The germline V and J ends were trimmed by 4 bases and 0 bases, with 12 bases remaining between them. This clonotype originated in a woman under 30 who had recovered from COVID-19. J is TRBJ2-3 and V is TRBV5-1, with D perhaps TRBD2 (5 bases). What was sequenced was peripheral blood. The DNA for the CDR3 is TGCGCCAGCAGCCTGGTTCTAGCTAGCACAGATACGCAGTATTTT. The encoded protein is CASSLVLASTDTQYF.